The 24 T cell receptor beta chains in this list originate from one sample, sequenced in a study of shared clonotypes between healthy human individuals. TCRdb's copy holds only in-frame clones and misses some; the assay was immunoSEQ multiplex PCR. The repertoire has a few million clones, over 85% of them found once; the top ten carry about 0.39%. The material sequenced was naive CD4+ T cells from PBMCs. The subset was: CD45RA+ positively selected. The receptors originated from a man aged 18-30 years in good health. Some clones in this sample may be carry-over from other donors' samples.

The gene calls are TRBV19 and TRBJ1-5; no definite D call. The germline V gene encodes CDR1 LNHDA and CDR2 SQIVND (reference sequence). The CDR3 contains 15 residues. V gave up 9 bases and J gave up 1 base, with 16 bases separating them. The CDR3 protein is CASSKTLISNQPQHF. The CDR3 DNA is TGTGCCAGCTCAAAGACCCTTATCAGCAATCAGCCCCAGCATTTT.

This chain links TRBV5-1 with TRBJ1-6, with 7 bases matching TRBD1. Germline-derived CDR1 and CDR2 are SGHRS and YFSETQ. J lost 8 bases, V lost 0 bases, and 2 bases had no gene match. The length of the CDR3 is 14 residues. The CDR3 region is CASSLDRGYSPLHF. In DNA form, the CDR3 reads TGCGCCAGCAGCTTGGACAGGGGTTATTCACCCCTCCACTTT.

This clone was detected once. This chain joins TRBV4-2 and TRBJ2-7, with 10 bases matching TRBD1. V gave up 4 bases and J gave up 4 bases; unmatched junction bases: 7. The CDR3 runs to 15 residues. The germline CDR1 and CDR2 sequences are LGHNA and YNFKEQ. The CDR3: CASSPTGQGMYEQYF. The CDR3 nucleotides read TGTGCCAGCAGCCCCACGGGACAGGGGATGTACGAGCAGTACTTC.

The J gene is TRBJ1-2, the V gene TRBV5-3, with D uncertain. TRBV5-3 is an open reading frame whose function is uncertain. Between the trimmed V and J ends, which lost 7 bases and 5 bases, there was a span of 24 bases. This CDR3 has 16 residues. The CDR3 nucleotides are TGTGCCAGAGTACCAATAAGGTCCAAGGAGCCTTATGGCTACACCTTC. Its translation: CARVPIRSKEPYGYTF.

The chain couples TRBV6-5 to TRBJ2-1, with 9 bases fitting TRBD2. CDR3 size: 15 residues. V lost 6 bases, J lost 1 base, and 4 bases stayed unmatched. The germline V gene encodes CDR1 MNHEY and CDR2 SVGAGI. In nucleotides, the CDR3 is TGTGCCAGCAGATTAGCGGGAGCGTCCTACAATGAGCAGTTCTTC. Translation gives CASRLAGASYNEQFF.

The rearrangement uses TRBV9 and TRBJ1-2; D is ambiguous. Germline CDR1 and CDR2: SGDLS and YYNGEE. V lost 1 base to trimming and J lost 5 bases, with 12 bases between them. The CDR3 runs 14 residues. The CDR3 sequence: CASSVRPQRYGYTF. The CDR3 region has the DNA TGTGCCAGCAGCGTACGACCCCAACGGTATGGCTACACCTTC.

The chain employs TRBV27 and TRBJ1-2, with D uncertain. This CDR3 is 11 amino acids long. Germline V CDR1 and CDR2: MNHEY, SMNVEV (reference sequence). V was shortened by 6 bases and J by 8 bases, with 10 bases between the two germline ends. CDR3 nucleotide sequence: TGTGCCAGCAGGACGAAGTCCGGCTACACCTTC. Encoded protein: CASRTKSGYTF.

The rearrangement links TRBV5-1 to TRBJ2-5; 14 positions match TRBD2. Germline trimming cut 3 bases from V and 5 bases from J; bases unmatched to any gene: 12. The germline V gene encodes CDR1 SGHRS and CDR2 YFSETQ. The CDR3 sequence is 18 residues long. In nucleotides, the CDR3 is TGCGCCAGCAGCTCGGGGGGGACTAGCGGGAGTTCAATCGAGACCCAGTACTTC. Translation: CASSSGGTSGSSIETQYF. Filled out from reference TRBV5-1 and TRBJ2-5, the complete variable domain reads KAGVTQTPRYLIKTRGQQVTLSCSPISGHRSVSWYQQTPGQGLQFLFEYFSETQRNKGNFPGRFSGRQFSNSRSEMNVSTLELGDSALYLCASSSGGTSGSSIETQYFGPGTRLLVL.

This chain connects TRBV6-5 to TRBJ2-2, with 7 bases that match TRBD1. In germline, CDR1 is MNHEY, CDR2 SVGAGI. There are 14 residues in the CDR3. With V trimmed by 6 bases and J by 4 bases, 5 bases remained unmatched. CDR3 DNA: TGTGCCAGCAGGCGAGACAGGGCCACCGGGGAGCTGTTTTTT. This encodes CASRRDRATGELFF.

The rearrangement uses TRBV18 and TRBJ1-5; TRBD1 might be the D (6 bases). Germline CDR1 KGHSH, CDR2 LQKENI. CDR3 size: 13 residues. The germline V and J ends were trimmed by 5 bases and 5 bases, with 10 bases remaining between them. The CDR3 spells CASSTTGDQPQHF. CDR3 coding DNA: TGTGCCAGCTCAACGACAGGAGATCAGCCCCAGCATTTT.

This clone was seen a single time. The CDR3 DNA is TGTGCCAGCAGTGTGGCTAGCGGGAGTATTGGCTCCTACGAGCAGTACTTC. This translates into CASSVASGSIGSYEQYF. V is TRBV6-4 and J is TRBJ2-7; TRBD2 matches 10 bases. This CDR3 contains 17 residues. Unmatched junction bases numbered 9, after V lost 4 bases and J lost 0 bases. CDR1 and CDR2 from the germline V gene are MRHNA and SNTAGT.

This chain links TRBV25-1 with TRBJ1-4; 11 nucleotides match TRBD1. The germline V gene encodes CDR1 MGHDK and CDR2 SYGVNS. With 3 bases clipped from V and 8 bases from J, the junction kept 5 bases outside the gene matches. This CDR3 has 15 amino acids. CDR3 in amino acids: CASSDPGTGGEKLFF. CDR3 bases: TGTGCCAGCAGTGATCCCGGGACAGGGGGAGAAAAACTGTTTTTT.

This chain connects TRBV5-1 to TRBJ2-7; 12 positions agree with TRBD1. After removal of 6 bases from V and 7 bases from J, the junction contained 11 bases not matched to a gene. The CDR3 totals 15 residues. Germline V gene lookup returns CDR1 SGHRS and CDR2 YFSETQ. DNA of the CDR3: TGCGCCAGCACCGGGTGGGGACAGGGGGCCCAAGAGCAGTACTTC. Translation gives CASTGWGQGAQEQYF.

The chain couples TRBV27 to TRBJ2-1; D possibly corresponds to TRBD1 (6 bases). Trimming stripped 1 base from V and 1 base from J, with 23 bases between. The CDR3 runs 20 residues. Looked up from germline, CDR1 is MNHEY and CDR2 is SMNVEV (reference sequence). Written as DNA, the CDR3 is TGTGCCAGCAGTTTATGGTTTCCATTGCGTAGGACAGCTTCCTACAATGAGCAGTTCTTC. This translates into CASSLWFPLRRTASYNEQFF.

V and J are TRBV9 and TRBJ2-1; 7 bases agree with TRBD2. With V trimmed by 6 bases and J by 3 bases, 9 bases remained unmatched. The germline CDR1 and CDR2 sequences are SGDLS and YYNGEE. CDR3 length equals 15 residues. CDR3 nucleotide sequence: TGTGCCAGCACCGCGGGGGTCGTTAGCTACAATGAGCAGTTCTTC. This codes for CASTAGVVSYNEQFF.

This rearrangement joins TRBV14 to TRBJ2-2; 12 bases are shared with TRBD2. The J segment lost 0 bases and the V segment lost 1 base, leaving 3 bases of the junction unmatched. In germline, CDR1 is SGHDN, CDR2 FVKESK. The CDR3 sequence is 18 residues long. The CDR3 DNA follows: TGTGCCAGCAGCCAAGGACTAGCGGGAGTTCCGAACACCGGGGAGCTGTTTTTT. It encodes CASSQGLAGVPNTGELFF.

The chain uses TRBV11-2 and TRBJ2-3, with 9 nucleotides matching TRBD2. CDR1 and CDR2 from the germline V gene are SGHAT and FQNNGV. CDR3 length: 15 amino acids. The ends lost 6 bases at V and 4 bases at J; junction bases unmatched: 8. CDR3: CASSPIAGVADTQYF. In nucleotides, the CDR3 is TGTGCCAGCAGTCCCATAGCGGGAGTAGCAGATACGCAGTATTTT.

This chain connects TRBV28 to TRBJ1-1, with a possible D match to TRBD1 (6 bases). The germline V gene has CDR1 MDHEN and CDR2 SYDVKM. The CDR3 contains 12 residues. Trimming removed 9 bases at V and 3 bases at J, with 11 bases between. CDR3 nucleotide sequence: TGTGCCAGTAGGGACACTCACACTGAAGCTTTCTTT. Protein product: CASRDTHTEAFF.

Here the CDR3 reads CASKENSGGKRYEQYF. For the CDR3, the DNA is TGTGCCAGCAAAGAGAATTCCGGGGGTAAGCGGTACGAGCAGTACTTC. The chain couples TRBV28 to TRBJ2-7; possibly TRBD2 for D (6 bases). Germline values: CDR1 MDHEN, CDR2 SYDVKM. V shed 7 bases and J shed 4 bases, with 23 bases lying between them. This CDR3 comprises 16 residues.

This clone appeared a single time. Its ends do not fully match the called genes, so a read error is possible. This chain uses TRBV2 with TRBJ2-7; D gene ambiguous. The germline gives CDR1 SNHLY, CDR2 FYNNEI. CDR3 size: 12 residues. CDR3 DNA sequence: TGTGCCAGCAGGGAAGAAAGTTACGAGCAGTACTTC. It translates to CASREESYEQYF.

Concerning this clone itself: An end of the junction differs from the germline gene, which may be a read error. The rearrangement uses TRBV4-1 and TRBJ1-5; possibly TRBD1 for D (6 bases). This CDR3 has 17 amino acids. Per the germline V gene, CDR1 is MGHRA and CDR2 is YSYEKL. The CDR3 DNA is TGCGCCAGCAGCGAAGAGGGGGGCGCAACCAACAATCAGCCCCAGCATTTT. Protein product: CASSEEGGATNNQPQHF.

V is TRBV28 and J is TRBJ2-5; 8 bases are a match to TRBD2. Per the germline V gene, CDR1 is MDHEN and CDR2 is SYDVKM. The ends lost 3 bases at V and 5 bases at J; junction bases unmatched: 11. The CDR3 length is 16 residues. CDR3 sequence reads: CASSLFRAGGSETQYF. The CDR3 DNA is TGTGCCAGCAGTTTGTTCCGGGCGGGAGGCTCCGAGACCCAGTACTTC.

J is TRBJ2-7 and V is TRBV7-2; TRBD2 agrees at 10 bases. CDR3 length: 15 amino acids. With 1 base clipped from V and 7 bases from J, the junction kept 7 bases outside the gene matches. Germline V gives CDR1 SGHTA, CDR2 FQGNSA. CDR3 sequence: CASSLGLLAGWEQYF. CDR3 in DNA: TGTGCCAGCAGCTTAGGGTTACTAGCGGGGTGGGAGCAGTACTTC. The variable domain in full, with the rest retrieved from reference TRBV7-2 and TRBJ2-7, is GAGVSQSPSNKVTEKGKDVELRCDPISGHTALYWYRQSLGQGLEFLIYFQGNSAPDKSGLPSDRFSAERTGGSVSTLTIQRTQQEDSAVYLCASSLGLLAGWEQYFGPGTRLTVT.

This sequence joins TRBV18 and TRBJ2-2; a weak D match, TRBD1 (6 bases). Germline V gives CDR1 KGHSH, CDR2 LQKENI. This CDR3 comprises 15 residues. V gave up 2 bases and J gave up 7 bases, with 14 bases separating them. DNA for the CDR3: TGTGCCAGCTCACCAGGGGGCATTAATGGCGGGGAGCTGTTTTTT. Its protein product is CASSPGGINGGELFF.